This TCR beta chain was obtained from a study of blood T cell repertoires in COVID-19. Study context: Sample material is recorded as cDNA or gDNA derived from T cells, B-cell-depleted T cells, or PBMCs.

Using immunoSEQ multiplex PCR, the repertoire was profiled, and TCRdb retains in-frame clones only, with some absent. The sample gives about 190,000 clones, approximately 88% of which show up once; about 4.1% is in the top ten. The germline V and J ends were trimmed by 4 bases and 2 bases, with 9 bases remaining between them. Germline V gene lookup returns CDR1 ENHRY and CDR2 SYGVKD. The length of the CDR3 is 14 residues. The sample taken for sequencing was peripheral blood. The receptor comes from a woman between 25 and 40 years old with acute or convalescent COVID-19. The chain joins TRBV10-3 to TRBJ1-5; D gene uncertain. CDR3 protein: CAISVGGGNQPQHF. For the CDR3, the DNA is TGTGCCATCAGTGTCGGTGGAGGCAATCAGCCCCAGCATTTT.